These 30 T cell receptor beta chains were sequenced from one sample in a study of OX40 agonist ivuxolimab in advanced cancers. Measured with immunoSEQ multiplex PCR; TCRdb has only the in-frame clones, and not every one. Of several thousand clones in the sample, less than 80% were seen once. Sequencing was performed on CD4+ or CD8+ T cells sorted from blood, taken in a trial of the OX40 agonist ivuxolimab. All receptors come from an adult with an advanced solid tumor such as melanoma, head and neck, liver or kidney cancer.

CDR3 nucleotide sequence: TGTGCCAGCAGTTTATGGGCCGGGAACACTGAAGCTTTCTTT. It encodes CASSLWAGNTEAFF. The chain is built from TRBV28 and TRBJ1-1; D call uncertain. Germline CDR1 MDHEN, CDR2 SYDVKM. The CDR3 is 14 amino acids. With 0 bases removed from V and 1 base from J, the gap between germline ends came to 6 bases.

A word on this clone: In the same sample, other DNA sequences code for this CDR3. This chain links TRBV9 with TRBJ2-3; D is undetermined. Trimming pared 0 bases from V and 1 base from J, leaving 3 bases between. The CDR3 sequence is 13 residues long. Germline assignment: CDR1 SGDLS and CDR2 YYNGEE. CDR3 region: CASSVGGTDTQYF. In nucleotides, the CDR3 is TGTGCCAGCAGCGTAGGGGGCACAGATACGCAGTATTTT.

The chain is built from TRBV7-8 and TRBJ2-1; 11 bases align to TRBD2. In germline, CDR1 is SGHVS, CDR2 FQNEAQ. The CDR3 runs 16 residues. J was trimmed by 1 base and V by 4 bases; bases with no gene match: 3. DNA for the CDR3: TGTGCCAGCAGCTCTTTAGCGGGAGGGTCCTACAATGAGCAGTTCTTC. Translated: CASSSLAGGSYNEQFF.

This clone was counted only a few times. The J gene is TRBJ1-1, the V gene TRBV7-2; D remains unclear. The CDR3 is 12 residues long. The V and J ends lost 5 bases and 4 bases respectively, with 8 bases between them. Germline-derived CDR1 and CDR2 are SGHTA and FQGNSA. As DNA, the CDR3 is TGTGCCAGCAGCCAAGGAGTCACTGAAGCTTTCTTT. Translating gives CASSQGVTEAFF.

This chain links TRBV5-6 with TRBJ1-4, with TRBD1 identical over 7 bases. Germline V gene lookup returns CDR1 SGHDT and CDR2 YYEEEE. CDR3 length: 14 residues. V was pared by 4 bases and J by 8 bases, with 8 bases of the junction left unmatched. The CDR3 DNA is TGTGCCAGCAGCCCAGGGGGGCGCGCGGAAAAACTGTTTTTT. It encodes CASSPGGRAEKLFF.

This clone occurred a few times. The V call is TRBV19, the J call TRBJ2-7; 9 bases line up with TRBD1. Per the germline V gene, CDR1 is LNHDA and CDR2 is SQIVND (reference sequence). CDR3 size: 13 residues. Trimming cost V 5 bases and J 5 bases; bases outside gene matches: 4. CDR3 nucleotides: TGTGCCAGTAGTGCTCGGACAGGGGACGAGCAGTACTTC. Translating gives CASSARTGDEQYF.

This sequence joins TRBV6-6 and TRBJ2-4; D tentatively reads TRBD1 or TRBD2 (5 bases each). Trimming stripped 7 bases from V and 0 bases from J, with 10 bases between. The CDR3 is 14 residues long. Germline-derived CDR1 and CDR2 are MNHNY and SVGAGI (reference sequence). CDR3 coding DNA: TGTGCCAGCACCACCGGGACAGCCAAAAACATTCAGTACTTC. It codes for CASTTGTAKNIQYF.

This sequence joins TRBV2 and TRBJ1-6, with D maybe TRBD1 (6 bases). The germline V and J ends were trimmed by 0 bases and 7 bases, with 10 bases remaining between them. Germline V gene sequence: CDR1 SNHLY, CDR2 FYNNEI. The CDR3 contains 15 residues. CDR3 nucleotide sequence: TGTGCCAGCAGTGAAGCCAGAACAGGGAATTCACCCCTCCACTTT. This codes for CASSEARTGNSPLHF.

About this clone itself: Compared with germline, one end of the junction differs, possibly owing to a read error. The sample contains more than one DNA sequence encoding this CDR3. CDR3 nucleotide sequence: TGTGCCAGCAGCGCCTCCGGGACAGGGGGCTCCGATACACAGTATTTT. It is translated as CASSASGTGGSDTQYF. The V call is TRBV9, the J call TRBJ2-3; 12 bases line up with TRBD1. This CDR3 spans 16 amino acids. Germline-derived CDR1 and CDR2 are SGDLS and YYNGEE.

The chain links TRBV27 to TRBJ2-7, with 9 bases aligning to TRBD1. CDR3 length: 15 residues. Germline CDR1 reads MNHEY; CDR2 reads SMNVEV (reference sequence). Germline trimming cut 3 bases from V and 5 bases from J; bases unmatched to any gene: 8. CDR3 in amino acids: CASSLGWTGDNEQYF. CDR3 DNA: TGTGCCAGCAGTTTGGGATGGACAGGGGATAACGAGCAGTACTTC.

The chain has TRBV10-2 and TRBJ2-1; D possibly corresponds to TRBD2 (6 bases). V was clipped by 8 bases and J by 0 bases, with 14 bases between them. This CDR3 region has 15 residues. The germline V gene encodes CDR1 WSHSY and CDR2 SAAADI. CDR3 region: CASLALDSSYNEQFF. The CDR3 bases are TGCGCCAGCCTAGCGCTTGACAGCTCCTACAATGAGCAGTTCTTC.

This clone was detected once. The CDR3 reads CASSLTPHHEQFF. The CDR3 coding sequence is TGTGCCAGCAGCTTAACTCCTCACCATGAGCAGTTCTTC. This chain uses TRBV7-3 with TRBJ2-1; D gene ambiguous. The CDR3 extends over 13 amino acids. Germline V gives CDR1 SGHTA, CDR2 FQGTGA. Between the trimmed V and J ends, which lost 0 bases and 8 bases, there was a span of 8 bases.

The chain is built from TRBV10-3 and TRBJ1-4; 11 bases are shared with TRBD1. The V gene's germline CDR1 is ENHRY and CDR2 SYGVKD. This CDR3 is 14 amino acids long. J gave up 7 bases and V 5 bases, and 3 bases lay outside the gene matches. CDR3 protein: CAISRDRGSEKLFF. The CDR3 DNA follows: TGTGCCATCAGTAGGGACAGGGGGAGTGAAAAACTGTTTTTT.

The rearrangement uses TRBV28 and TRBJ2-7; a weak D match, TRBD1 (6 bases). Germline CDR1 MDHEN, CDR2 SYDVKM. V gave up 6 bases and J gave up 1 base, with 13 bases separating them. The CDR3 is 14 residues long. The CDR3 nucleotides are TGTGCCAGCAGACTCGAGGACAGTTCCTACGAGCAGTACTTC. It is translated as CASRLEDSSYEQYF.

The V gene is TRBV9, the J gene TRBJ2-7; 8 bases are shared with TRBD2. After removal of 4 bases from V and 0 bases from J, the junction contained 6 bases not matched to a gene. Per germline, CDR1 SGDLS and CDR2 YYNGEE. This CDR3 has 15 amino acids. CDR3 sequence reads: CASSFGLASSYEQYF. CDR3 DNA sequence: TGTGCCAGCAGCTTCGGACTAGCCTCCTCCTACGAGCAGTACTTC. Together with reference TRBV9 and TRBJ2-7, the CDR3 gives the full variable domain: DSGVTQTPKHLITATGQRVTLRCSPRSGDLSVYWYQQSLDQGLQFLIQYYNGEERAKGNILERFSAQQFPDLHSELNLSSLELGDSALYFCASSFGLASSYEQYFGPGTRLTVT.

CDR3 residues: CASSGYGYTF. The CDR3 nucleotides are TGTGCCAGCAGTGGGTATGGCTACACCTTC. This chain connects TRBV28 to TRBJ1-2; no firm D call. CDR1 and CDR2 from the germline V gene are MDHEN and SYDVKM. The V gene lost 5 bases and the J gene lost 5 bases, with 3 bases spanning the gap. This CDR3 contains 10 residues.

CDR3 sequence (DNA): TGTGCCAGCAGCGTAAGACTAGCGGGAGCCCACGAGCAGTACTTC. As protein: CASSVRLAGAHEQYF. The gene calls are TRBV7-2 and TRBJ2-7, with TRBD2 matching 12 bases. Germline lookup yields CDR1 SGHTA and CDR2 FQGNSA. The trim removed 5 bases at V and 5 bases at J, leaving 7 bases unmatched. This CDR3 region has 15 residues.

The gene calls are TRBV14 and TRBJ1-4; 7 bases align to TRBD1. Germline V CDR1 and CDR2: SGHDN, FVKESK. CDR3 length: 15 residues. Trimming took 2 bases from V and 4 from J; bases not matched to a gene: 4. CDR3 amino acids: CASSQSPGGNEKLFF. CDR3 nucleotides: TGTGCCAGCAGCCAATCTCCAGGGGGTAATGAAAAACTGTTTTTT.

The sample holds a few counts of this clone. The genes are TRBV2 and TRBJ2-1, with D possibly being TRBD1 (5 bases). The CDR3 length is 14 residues. Trimming took off 3 bases at V and 3 bases at J, with 9 bases between the two ends. The germline gives CDR1 SNHLY, CDR2 FYNNEI. CDR3 nucleotide sequence: TGTGCCAGCAGTGATGGGGCGTTCTACAATGAGCAGTTCTTC. This gives the protein CASSDGAFYNEQFF.

A single count supports this clone. The CDR3 nucleotides read TGTGCCAGCAGCAAAGGACTAGCCCACTACGAGCAGTACTTC. Its protein is CASSKGLAHYEQYF. The rearrangement uses TRBV6-5 and TRBJ2-7; 8 bases fit TRBD2. The V gene end was trimmed by 6 bases and the J gene end by 3 bases; junction bases not matched to a gene: 7. The germline V gene has CDR1 MNHEY and CDR2 SVGAGI. The CDR3 totals 14 residues.

This chain uses TRBV19 with TRBJ2-7; D possibly uses TRBD1 or TRBD2 (5 bases each). CDR1 and CDR2 (germline): LNHDA, SQIVND (reference sequence). The CDR3 loop spans 14 amino acids. Trimming left V 4 bases short and J 0 bases short, with 10 bases between. The CDR3: CASSKGDHSYEQYF. CDR3 in DNA: TGTGCCAGTAGTAAAGGGGACCACTCCTACGAGCAGTACTTC.

V and J are TRBV19 and TRBJ1-1; perhaps TRBD1 as D (5 bases). Germline V CDR1 and CDR2: LNHDA, SQIVND (reference sequence). The CDR3 runs to 15 residues. V lost 5 bases to trimming and J lost 4 bases, with 17 bases between them. The CDR3 DNA reads as TGTGCCAGTAGTTATGTCCGGGGCGCCTTCACTGAAGCTTTCTTT. It translates to CASSYVRGAFTEAFF.

The V call is TRBV29-1, the J call TRBJ2-1; 7 positions match TRBD2. The germline CDR1 and CDR2 sequences are SQVTM and ANQGSEA. V was clipped by 3 bases and J by 9 bases; unmatched bases: 8. This CDR3 is 13 amino acids long. Here the CDR3 DNA reads TGCAGCGTTGACGGGAGCGGGAACGGTGAGCAGTTCTTC. It codes for CSVDGSGNGEQFF.

The chain joins TRBV11-3 to TRBJ2-7; D call uncertain. Germline lookup yields CDR1 SGHNT and CDR2 YENEEA. V shed 2 bases and J shed 6 bases, with 14 bases lying between them. The CDR3 consists of 14 residues. CDR3 DNA sequence: TGTGCCAGCAGCTTATCACCAACCACCCCCGAGCAGTACTTC. Translated: CASSLSPTTPEQYF.

There are many counts of this clone. Written as DNA, the CDR3 is TGTGCCAGCAGTCCCCACAGGGAGGGCTATGGATCCCTCTATAATTCACCCCTCCACTTT. This gives the protein CASSPHREGYGSLYNSPLHF. The chain joins TRBV28 to TRBJ1-6, with D perhaps matching TRBD1 (6 bases). CDR3 size: 20 residues. From germline, CDR1 is MDHEN and CDR2 SYDVKM. V lost 5 bases, J lost 3 bases, and 26 bases lay in between.

This sequence joins TRBV5-4 and TRBJ2-3; a weak D match, TRBD2 (5 bases). V was shortened by 4 bases and J by 3 bases, with 21 bases between the two germline ends. Per germline, CDR1 SGHNT and CDR2 YYREEE (reference sequence). The CDR3 runs 17 residues. The CDR3 coding sequence is TGTGCCAGCAGCGCCGCTCCTTTAGCGCTAGCAACAGATACGCAGTATTTT. Its translation: CASSAAPLALATDTQYF.

The chain employs TRBV4-1 and TRBJ1-5; no reliable D call. This CDR3 has 16 amino acids. Trimming shortened V by 0 bases and J by 1 base, and 10 bases separated the two germline ends. Germline loops: CDR1 MGHRA, CDR2 YSYEKL. Here the CDR3 reads CASSQDRAQSNQPQHF. Written as DNA, the CDR3 is TGCGCCAGCAGCCAAGACCGGGCGCAGAGCAATCAGCCCCAGCATTTT.

This clone is medium-sized. V and J are TRBV11-3 and TRBJ2-7; TRBD2 aligns across 12 bases. The CDR3 is made up of 13 amino acids. V lost 8 bases to trimming and J lost 2 bases; unmatched junction nucleotides: 1. The germline V gene has CDR1 SGHNT and CDR2 YENEEA. The CDR3 nucleotides read TGTGCCAGCTCTAGCGGGGGGGCCTACGAGCAGTACTTC. The encoded protein is CASSSGGAYEQYF.

This clone was detected a few times. The rearrangement links TRBV9 to TRBJ1-2; D unresolved. V was cut by 4 bases and J by 2 bases, with 12 bases left in between. The germline V gene encodes CDR1 SGDLS and CDR2 YYNGEE. CDR3 length: 14 residues. CDR3 DNA: TGTGCCAGCAGCCCCCTCTCCCCCAACTATGGCTACACCTTC. Amino acid sequence: CASSPLSPNYGYTF.

In this sample, this clone turned up once. The rearrangement uses TRBV4-3 and TRBJ2-1, with a possible D match to TRBD1 (6 bases). Looked up from germline, CDR1 is LGHNA and CDR2 is YSLEER. The V end was cut by 2 bases, the J end by 7 bases, with 18 bases between. CDR3 length equals 16 residues. The CDR3 spells CASSQNQGFLGNEQFF. CDR3 nucleotide sequence: TGCGCCAGCAGCCAAAACCAGGGGTTCTTGGGGAATGAGCAGTTCTTC.